The source of this T cell receptor (beta chain) is a study of OX40 agonist ivuxolimab in advanced cancers. On the study more broadly: Anti-PD-1, anti-PD-L1 or anti-CTLA-4 therapy given earlier was allowed, and approximately 40% had some.

Germline V gives CDR1 SGHNT, CDR2 YYREEE (reference sequence). The CDR3 is 15 residues long. After removal of 1 base from V and 3 bases from J, the junction contained 5 bases not matched to a gene. Repertoires were generated with immunoSEQ multiplex PCR, while TCRdb's copy carries only in-frame clones and drops some. Of nearly 65,000 clones listed, about 90% were seen once; the top ten hold about 4%. Study-wide findings and caveats: On average, CD8+ T cells showed a greater number of expanded clones than CD4+. At doses 0.1 to 3.0 mg/kg, CD4+ and CD8+ clones expanded.

Of note for this clone: The antigen is unknown.

V is TRBV5-4 and J is TRBJ2-5; 8 bases agree with TRBD2. This TCR was recovered from an adult with an advanced solid tumor such as melanoma, head and neck, liver or kidney cancer. The sequencing here drew on CD4+ or CD8+ T cells sorted from blood, taken in a trial of the OX40 agonist ivuxolimab. CDR3 DNA: TGTGCCAGCAGCTTGACTAGCGGAGATAAAGAGACCCAGTACTTC. Amino acid sequence: CASSLTSGDKETQYF.